Listed here are 19 T cell receptor delta chains from one sample, sequenced in a study of γδ T cells in repeated Plasmodium falciparum infection. Vgamma9/Vdelta2+ and Vdelta2-negative gammadelta T cells were flow-sorted from PBMC for bulk sequencing. TCRdb processed the multiplex PCR reads again with the CATT caller. This table holds some 50,000 delta-chain clones, around 1.6% found once. The sequencing sample was made of gamma-delta T cells from blood. These receptors came from a pool of human donors (malaria-infected and uninfected, not separated).

This clone has at least ten counts. A junction end diverges from the germline sequence, so it may reflect a read error. Other DNA sequences in this sample translate to the same CDR3. The chain has TRDV1 and TRDJ1, with no clear D. This CDR3 spans 14 amino acids. Germline CDR1 reads TSWWSYY; CDR2 reads QGS. The CDR3 DNA reads TGTGCTCTTGGGGAGATAGAGTACACCGATAAACTCATCTTC. Translated: CALGEIEYTDKLIF.

About this clone itself: TCRdb lists the protein of a much larger clone for this DNA, which differs at residue 19, so this is likely a read error; the protein given here is translated from the DNA itself. TRDV1 is the V gene, and the J gene was not called. The CDR3 runs to 21 residues. Germline V lookup: CDR1 TSWWSYY, CDR2 QGS. CDR3 region: CALGPPLLRLSPVAHTDKPIF. In DNA, the CDR3 is TGTGCTCTTGGGCCCCCGCTCCTTCGTCTATCCCCGGTGGCCCACACCGATAAACCCATCTTT.

This clone was recorded many times. The V gene is TRDV1, the J gene TRDJ1; maybe TRDD3 (5 bases). Germline V gene lookup returns CDR1 TSWWSYY and CDR2 QGS. The V gene lost 5 bases and the J gene lost 8 bases, with 12 bases spanning the gap. The CDR3 spans 12 residues. DNA for the CDR3: TGTGCTCTTGGGAAGGGGGGGGTGAAACTCATCTTT. Protein: CALGKGGVKLIF.

As for this clone: For this DNA, TCRdb reports the protein of a much larger clone, which diverges at residue 11, most likely from a read error; the protein presented here is translated directly from the DNA. This rearrangement joins TRDV1 to TRDJ1; maybe TRDD2 (5 bases). The germline V gene encodes CDR1 TSWWSYY and CDR2 QGS. The CDR3 runs to 13 residues. CDR3 protein: CALGDSYLDKFIF. DNA for the CDR3: TGTGCTCTTGGGGACTCCTATCTCGATAAATTCATCTTT.

On this clone itself: TCRdb's protein for this DNA is that of a much larger clone and differs from the translation at residue 6, likely a read error; the protein shown is the DNA translation. The chain uses TRDV1 and TRDJ1, with 7 bases aligning to TRDD2. TCRdb supplies no J gene; here it was assigned by aligning the nucleotide sequence to germline. Unmatched junction bases numbered 26, after V lost 1 base and J lost 0 bases. The CDR3 runs 23 residues. Germline V lookup: CDR1 TSWWSYY, CDR2 QGS. The CDR3 spells CALGEPSISYQGGSITYTDKLIF. The CDR3 DNA follows: TGTGCTCTTGGGGAACCTTCCATTTCCTACCAGGGGGGGTCCATCACCTACACCGATAAACTCATCTTT.

In regard to this clone: The protein TCRdb gives is from a much larger clone and does not agree with this DNA's translation at residue 6, likely a read error; the protein shown here comes from the DNA. The chain combines TRDV2 with TRDJ3, with 8 bases lining up with TRDD3. The J gene was missing in TCRdb and was found by matching the end of the DNA to germline. This CDR3 is built from 19 residues. Unmatched junction bases numbered 6, after V lost 0 bases and J lost 0 bases. Looked up from germline, CDR1 is GEAIGNYY and CDR2 is EKD. In DNA form, the CDR3 reads TGTGCCTGTGACACCAGCTGGGGGACTAGCTCCTGGGACACCCGACAGATGTTTTTC. It translates to CACDTSWGTSSWDTRQMFF.

Points on this clone: This sequence is one base from a far larger clone and is likely a read error. Distinct nucleotide sequences in the sample also encode this CDR3. V is TRDV1 and J is TRDJ1; 11 bases line up with TRDD3. The CDR3 loop spans 23 amino acids. J lost 1 base, V lost 2 bases, and 24 bases had no gene match. The germline V gene encodes CDR1 TSWWSYY and CDR2 QGS. The CDR3 region has the DNA TGTGCTCTTGGGGAAGCGGGGGTCTTCCGACTTATACTGGGGGATAGGCGCACCGATAAACTCATCTTT. Protein: CALGEAGVFRLILGDRRTDKLIF.

Worth noting for this clone: Since a far larger clone is one base different, this is likely a read error. Other DNA variants within this sample encode the same CDR3. The V call is TRDV1, the J call TRDJ1; a possible D gene is TRDD3 (5 bases). The J gene comes from matching the DNA to germline here; TCRdb lacks it. From germline, CDR1 is TSWWSYY and CDR2 QGS. Trimming shortened V by 4 bases and J by 7 bases, and 25 bases separated the two germline ends. CDR3 length: 17 amino acids. The CDR3 nucleotides are TGTGCTCTTGGGGGACATTCCCCCGGCGTGGGTTGGGGTAAACTCATCTTT. Translating it yields CALGGHSPGVGWGKLIF.

This clone has more than one count but fewer than ten. This DNA's translation differs at residue 5 from TCRdb's protein, which comes from a much larger clone; a read error is likely, and the protein shown is translated from the DNA. This CDR3 is CALGGLAFLPRPRTDKLIF. Written as DNA, the CDR3 is TGTGCTCTTGGGGGACTCGCCTTCCTACCGCGGCCTCGCACCGATAAACTCATCTTT. This chain uses TRDV1 with TRDJ1, with 9 bases fitting TRDD2. TCRdb offers no J gene call, so here the DNA was matched to germline to obtain one. Germline V gene lookup returns CDR1 TSWWSYY and CDR2 QGS. This CDR3 is built from 19 residues. V dropped 4 bases and J dropped 1; count of bases not matched to a gene: 16.

Concerning this clone: One base separates it from a far larger clone, so it is likely a read error. V usage is TRDV1 and J usage is TRDJ1; 8 nucleotides match TRDD3. Because TCRdb records no J gene, it was assigned here through a match of the DNA to germline. Looked up from germline, CDR1 is TSWWSYY and CDR2 is QGS. With 3 bases clipped from V and 0 bases from J, the junction kept 15 bases outside the gene matches. The CDR3 consists of 19 residues. CDR3 protein: CALGETLQLGGLYTDKLIF. CDR3 nucleotide sequence: TGTGCTCTTGGGGAGACTCTCCAACTGGGGGGCCTGTACACCGATAAACTCATCTTT.

In this sample, this clone turned up a few times. This likely traces to a read error, being one base from a far larger clone. The sample has other DNA sequences that encode this CDR3 too. V is TRDV3 and J is TRDJ1, with D possibly being TRDD3 (5 bases). CDR3 length equals 19 residues. The germline gives CDR1 TVYSNPD, CDR2 GDNSRS (reference sequence). V lost 5 bases to trimming and J lost 5 bases, with 36 bases between them. This CDR3 reads CAIRAHSELCESATDKLIF. The DNA of the CDR3 is TGTGCCATACGTGCTCATTCTGAATTGTGCGAAAGTGCCACTGATAAACTCATCTTT. Using reference TRDV3 and TRDJ1 for the parts outside the CDR3, the full variable domain is CDKVTQSSPDQTVASGSEVVLLCTYDTVYSNPDLFWYRIRPDYSFQFVFYGDNSRSEGADFTQGRFSVKHILTQKAFHLVISPVRTEDSATYYCAIRAHSELCESATDKLIFGKGTRVTVEP.

This clone was picked up a small number of times. This DNA's translation differs at residue 16 from TCRdb's protein, which comes from a much larger clone; a read error is likely, and the protein shown is translated from the DNA. J is TRDJ1 and V is TRDV1, with D perhaps matching TRDD2 (5 bases). TCRdb records no J gene; here it was assigned by comparing the DNA to germline. Germline CDR1 and CDR2: TSWWSYY and QGS. This CDR3 contains 23 residues. Trimming stripped 2 bases from V and 10 bases from J, with 44 bases between. CDR3 coding DNA: TGTGCTCTTGGGGAAAACCATAGCTCCTGGCGGTGGACGAGCGCTCCTTCGGCCGGACGACTCATCTTT. It yields the protein CALGENHSSWRWTSAPSAGRLIF.

Remarks on this clone: TCRdb attributes to this sequence the protein of a much larger clone, which differs from the DNA translation at residue 21; a read error is likely, and the protein displayed is translated from the DNA. The V gene reported is TRDV1; the J gene is uncalled; TRDD3, the table's D call, was not compared with the DNA. The germline V gene has CDR1 TSWWSYY and CDR2 QGS. The CDR3 loop spans 22 amino acids. CDR3 protein: CALGEPRPSISYWESYTDKLTF. As DNA, the CDR3 is TGTGCTCTTGGGGAGCCTCGGCCTTCCATATCTTACTGGGAATCCTACACCGATAAACTCACCTTT.

About this clone itself: The protein recorded in TCRdb matches a much larger clone and deviates from this DNA's translation at residue 7, suggesting a read error; the protein here is obtained by translating the DNA. This chain joins TRDV1 and TRDJ1, with D maybe TRDD3 (5 bases). TCRdb lists no J gene, so it was determined here by aligning the DNA to germline. Trimming left V 1 base short and J 0 bases short, with 12 bases between. This CDR3 is built from 16 residues. In germline, CDR1 is TSWWSYY, CDR2 QGS. CDR3 DNA: TGTGCTCTTGGGGAACGGGGGGTTTGGGACACCGATAAACTCATCTTT. Translated: CALGERGVWDTDKLIF.

As to this clone: A far bigger clonotype differs at one base, so this is likely a read error. Other nucleotide sequences from this sample produce the same CDR3. This chain connects TRDV2 to TRDJ2, with 11 bases that match TRDD3. TCRdb does not report a J gene; here it was assigned by matching the DNA to germline references. Germline V gives CDR1 GEAIGNYY, CDR2 EKD. The CDR3 length is 19 residues. The CDR3 spells CACDTVWLGDTSLTAQLFF. CDR3 DNA sequence: TGCGCCTGTGACACCGTCTGGCTGGGGGATACATCTTTGACAGCACAACTCTTCTTT.

Turning to this clone: The amino acid sequence in TCRdb belongs to a much larger clone and departs from this DNA's translation at residue 17, likely a sequencing read error; the sequence shown is translated from the DNA. The chain is built from TRDV1 and TRDJ1; 11 bases match TRDD3. Here the J gene came from matching the DNA to germline, since TCRdb omits it. Per germline, CDR1 TSWWSYY and CDR2 QGS. This CDR3 is built from 21 residues. The CDR3 nucleotides read TGTGCTCTTGGGGAACTCCCCTTGAAGGGACTGGGGGATAAACCCACCGGTAAACTCATCTTT. Protein sequence: CALGELPLKGLGDKPTGKLIF.

This clone was seen a few times. TCRdb's entry gives the protein of a much larger clone, which mismatches this DNA's translation at residue 12, likely from a read error; the protein reported here is translated from the DNA. The J gene is TRDJ1, the V gene TRDV1, with 8 bases fitting TRDD3. The CDR3 consists of 21 residues. Looked up from germline, CDR1 is TSWWSYY and CDR2 is QGS. DNA for the CDR3: TGTGCTCTCGGGGAACCGGCCTTCCACTGGGGGGTACACTTTGCCACCGATAAACTCATCTTT. Translating gives CALGEPAFHWGVHFATDKLIF.

This clone has more than one count but fewer than ten. TCRdb records a much larger clone's protein for this DNA, with a difference at residue 10 that likely arises from a read error; the protein given is the translation of the DNA. This sequence joins TRDV2 and TRDJ1, with TRDD3 matching over 8 bases. Germline loops: CDR1 GEAIGNYY, CDR2 EKD. CDR3 length: 20 residues. The ends lost 4 bases at V and 2 bases at J; junction bases unmatched: 23. CDR3 residues: CACDPLTTGGGSKKTDKLIF. The CDR3 DNA is TGTGCCTGTGATCCCCTAACTACTGGGGGCGGATCAAAAAAAACCGATAAACTCATCTTT.

This clone turned up a few times. A far larger clone differs by one base, so this is likely a read error. Other nucleotide sequences in the sample specify the same CDR3. V and J are TRDV3 and TRDJ3; 9 bases are a match to TRDD2. No J segment appears in TCRdb, so it was assigned here by matching the sequence to germline. The CDR3 is made up of 20 amino acids. Germline loops: CDR1 TVYSNPD, CDR2 GDNSRS (reference sequence). The CDR3 DNA reads TGTGCCTCCTGGCCTTCCTACGTATCTGGACGCTCCTGGGATACCCGACAGATGTTTTTC. Protein: CASWPSYVSGRSWDTRQMFF.